This T cell receptor (beta chain) was profiled in a study of blood T cell repertoires in COVID-19. About the research overall: T cells, B-cell-depleted T cells, or PBMCs supplied cDNA or gDNA.

Source study methods: Reference gene primer amplification in the assay estimated nucleated cell counts. Some clones are missing from TCRdb's copy, which holds only in-frame ones; the method was immunoSEQ multiplex PCR. V and J calls and clone size are those listed in that table; D and trimming were worked out from the DNA. The sample includes fewer than 300,000 clones, around 82% of them seen just once. V lost 2 bases, J lost 10 bases, and 6 bases lay in between. Germline-derived CDR1 and CDR2 are ENHRY and SYGVKD. The CDR3 is made up of 11 amino acids. The sequence was collected from an elderly man with acute or convalescent COVID-19. Source material: peripheral blood. This sequence joins TRBV10-3 and TRBJ2-1; possibly TRBD1 for D (5 bases). Written as DNA, the CDR3 is TGTGCCATCAGTGAGCCAGGGGAGCAGTTCTTC. It codes for CAISEPGEQFF.